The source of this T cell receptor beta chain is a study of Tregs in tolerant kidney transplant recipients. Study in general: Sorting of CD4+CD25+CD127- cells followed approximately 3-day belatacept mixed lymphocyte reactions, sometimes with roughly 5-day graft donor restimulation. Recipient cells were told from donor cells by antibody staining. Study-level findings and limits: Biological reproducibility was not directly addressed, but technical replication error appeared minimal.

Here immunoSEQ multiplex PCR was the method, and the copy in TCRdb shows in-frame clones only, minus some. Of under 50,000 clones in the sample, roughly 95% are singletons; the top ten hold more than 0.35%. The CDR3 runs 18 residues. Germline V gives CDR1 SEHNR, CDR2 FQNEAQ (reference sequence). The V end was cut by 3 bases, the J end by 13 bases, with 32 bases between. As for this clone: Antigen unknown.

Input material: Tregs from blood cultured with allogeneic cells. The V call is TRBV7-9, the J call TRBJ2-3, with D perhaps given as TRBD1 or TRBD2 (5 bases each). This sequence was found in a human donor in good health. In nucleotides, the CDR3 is TGTGCCAGCAGCTTCCCCAGATCCGGGAAGAAGGAAGAAAAAGGGGAGTATTTT. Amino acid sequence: CASSFPRSGKKEEKGEYF.